These 9 T cell receptor beta chains originate from one sample sequenced in a study of PD-L1 blockade in urothelial cancer. Using immunoSEQ multiplex PCR, the repertoire was profiled, and TCRdb retains in-frame clones only, with some absent. The repertoire holds about 66,000 clones, more than 70% seen once, with 10% to 12% in the top ten. Time point of the sample: peripheral blood 6 weeks after treatment start. Here the sequenced sample was PBMCs, taken around atezolizumab (anti-PD-L1) treatment. These receptors came from a man aged 60 to 69 with urothelial cancer.

V and J are TRBV11-3 and TRBJ2-3; 9 nucleotides agree with TRBD1. CDR1 SGHNT and CDR2 YENEEA come from the germline V gene. The CDR3 loop spans 16 amino acids. Trimming took 2 bases from V and 4 from J; bases not matched to a gene: 7. The CDR3 is CASSLTGTGRADTQYF. CDR3 coding DNA: TGTGCCAGCAGCTTAACTGGGACAGGGAGGGCAGATACGCAGTATTTT.

This clone occurred once. The rearrangement joins TRBV5-8 to TRBJ1-6; perhaps TRBD1 as D (6 bases). CDR1 SGHTS and CDR2 YDEGEE come from the germline V gene. V was pared by 7 bases and J by 10 bases, with 21 bases between. The CDR3 extends over 15 amino acids. This chain's CDR3 is CASPRGAPSGSPLHF. CDR3 sequence (DNA): TGTGCCAGCCCCCGGGGGGCCCCCTCGGGATCACCCCTCCACTTT.

The chain carries TRBV7-2 and TRBJ2-3; tentative D call: TRBD1 (6 bases). V gave up 5 bases and J gave up 4 bases, with 16 bases separating them. Germline-derived CDR1 and CDR2 are SGHTA and FQGNSA. This CDR3 comprises 15 residues. CDR3 nucleotides: TGTGCCAGCAGCCCGTTGGGGACATCCGCAGATACGCAGTATTTT. Amino acids: CASSPLGTSADTQYF.

The V gene is TRBV4-2, the J gene TRBJ1-6; the D is unclear. CDR3 size: 15 residues. Germline CDR1 is LGHNA and CDR2 is YNFKEQ. The V end lost 3 bases, the J end lost 10 bases, and 16 bases lay between the germline ends. As DNA, the CDR3 is TGTGCCAGCAGCCAGGGCGGGGAAATGATCTCACCCCTCCACTTT. Residues: CASSQGGEMISPLHF.

The J gene is TRBJ2-4, the V gene TRBV7-9; D is possibly TRBD2 (5 bases). The CDR3 sequence is 13 residues long. Trimming took 4 bases from V and 6 from J, leaving 10 bases between them. The germline V gene encodes CDR1 SEHNR and CDR2 FQNEAQ (reference sequence). The CDR3 sequence is CASSSGSGNIQYF. The CDR3 nucleotides are TGTGCCAGCAGCTCGGGGAGCGGAAACATTCAGTACTTC.

The gene calls are TRBV7-2 and TRBJ2-7, with 7 bases fitting TRBD2. V lost 1 base and J lost 3; bases outside the gene matches: 18. This CDR3 has 19 amino acids. Germline lookup yields CDR1 SGHTA and CDR2 FQGNSA. The CDR3 coding sequence is TGTGCCAGCAGCTTAGTATCCCAGTTGGTGGGCGGGAGCAGCTACGAGCAGTACTTC. It translates to CASSLVSQLVGGSSYEQYF.

This sequence joins TRBV30 and TRBJ2-1, with 7 nucleotides matching TRBD2. V lost 0 bases to trimming and J lost 3 bases; unmatched junction nucleotides: 5. The CDR3 consists of 15 residues. Germline V gene data show CDR1 as GTSNPN and CDR2 as SVGIG (reference sequence). CDR3 sequence (DNA): TGTGCCTGGAGTGTACGAACGGGAGGCTACAATGAGCAGTTCTTC. Translation: CAWSVRTGGYNEQFF. The entire variable domain, with the rest obtained from reference TRBV30 and TRBJ2-1, is as follows: SQTIHQWPATLVQPVGSPLSLECTVEGTSNPNLYWYRQAAGRGLQLLFYSVGIGQISSEVPQNLSASRPQDRQFILSSKKLLLSDSGFYLCAWSVRTGGYNEQFFGPGTRLTVL.

The chain couples TRBV7-8 to TRBJ1-3, with 7 bases matching TRBD1. The CDR3 length is 15 residues. The V gene's germline CDR1 is SGHVS and CDR2 FQNEAQ. The trim removed 6 bases at V and 2 bases at J, leaving 7 bases unmatched. The CDR3 nucleotides read TGTGCCAGCAGAACCCCAGGGGGGACTGGAAACACCATATATTTT. This codes for CASRTPGGTGNTIYF.

The rearrangement joins TRBV19 to TRBJ1-3; tentative D call: TRBD1 (6 bases). The CDR3 is made up of 17 amino acids. Germline values: CDR1 LNHDA, CDR2 SQIVND (reference sequence). V lost 6 bases and J 0 bases, leaving 18 bases between the germline ends. The CDR3 reads CASSLSPGQRSGNTIYF. In DNA form, the CDR3 reads TGTGCCAGTAGCCTTTCCCCGGGACAACGCTCTGGAAACACCATATATTTT.